This TCR beta chain stems from a study of blood T cell repertoires in COVID-19. Study-level background: The United States, Italy and Spain provided the acute and convalescent COVID-19 samples. PBMCs, B-cell-depleted T cells, or T cells were the source of the cDNA or gDNA that made up the material.

Assay: immunoSEQ multiplex PCR; the TCRdb copy retains only in-frame clones and omits some. Here the sample spans about 200,000 clones, roughly 90% being singletons. The germline V gene has CDR1 MNHEY and CDR2 SVGAGI. V trimming: 6 bases; J trimming: 6 bases; junction bases outside the gene matches: 8. The CDR3 is 15 residues long. The V and J genes are TRBV6-5 and TRBJ2-2, with 9 bases identical to TRBD2. Sequenced: peripheral blood. This TCR was recovered from a woman in her 70s with acute or convalescent COVID-19. CDR3 DNA sequence: TGTGCCAGCAGCTCTCGCGGGGGGGCGTCCGGGGAGCTGTTTTTT. Translating gives CASSSRGGASGELFF.